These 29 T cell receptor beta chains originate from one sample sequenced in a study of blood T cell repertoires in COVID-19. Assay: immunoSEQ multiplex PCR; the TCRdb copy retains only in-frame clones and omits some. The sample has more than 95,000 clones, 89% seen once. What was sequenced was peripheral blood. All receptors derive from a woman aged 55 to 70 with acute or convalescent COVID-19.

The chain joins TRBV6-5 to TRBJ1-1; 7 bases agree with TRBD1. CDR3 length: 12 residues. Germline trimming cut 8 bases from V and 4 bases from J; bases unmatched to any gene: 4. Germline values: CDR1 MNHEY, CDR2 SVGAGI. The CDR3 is CASGRQGTEAFF. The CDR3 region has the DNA TGTGCCAGCGGCAGACAGGGCACTGAAGCTTTCTTT.

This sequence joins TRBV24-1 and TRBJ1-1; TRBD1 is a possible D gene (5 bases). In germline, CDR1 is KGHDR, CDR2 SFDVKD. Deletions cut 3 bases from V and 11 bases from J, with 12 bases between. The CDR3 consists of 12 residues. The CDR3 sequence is CATSDPIGGAFF. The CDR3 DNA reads TGTGCCACCAGTGATCCCATTGGGGGGGCTTTCTTT.

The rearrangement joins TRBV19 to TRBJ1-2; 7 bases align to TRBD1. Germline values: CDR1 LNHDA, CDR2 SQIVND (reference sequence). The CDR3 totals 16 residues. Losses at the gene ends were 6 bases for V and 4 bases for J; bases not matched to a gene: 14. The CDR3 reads CASRRDSPSGVYGYTF. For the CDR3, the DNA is TGTGCCAGTAGGAGGGACAGCCCTTCAGGTGTCTATGGCTACACCTTC.

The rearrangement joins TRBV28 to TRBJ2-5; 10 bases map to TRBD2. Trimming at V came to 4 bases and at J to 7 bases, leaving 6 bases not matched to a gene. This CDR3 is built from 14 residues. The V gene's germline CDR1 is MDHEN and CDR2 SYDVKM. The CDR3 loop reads CASSSGTSEATQYF. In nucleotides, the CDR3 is TGTGCCAGCAGTTCCGGGACTAGCGAGGCGACCCAGTACTTC.

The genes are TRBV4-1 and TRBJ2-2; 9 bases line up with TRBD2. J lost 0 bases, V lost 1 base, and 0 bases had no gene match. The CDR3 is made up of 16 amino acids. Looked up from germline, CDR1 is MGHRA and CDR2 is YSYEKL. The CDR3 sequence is CASSQVAGANTGELFF. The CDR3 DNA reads TGCGCCAGCAGCCAAGTAGCGGGGGCGAACACCGGGGAGCTGTTTTTT.

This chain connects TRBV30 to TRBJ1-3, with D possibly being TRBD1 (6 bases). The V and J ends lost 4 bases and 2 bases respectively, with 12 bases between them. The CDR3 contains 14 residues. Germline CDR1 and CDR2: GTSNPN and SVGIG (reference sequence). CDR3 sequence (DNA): TGTGCCTGGAAAAGGGAGGGGGCTGGAAACACCATATATTTT. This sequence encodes CAWKREGAGNTIYF.

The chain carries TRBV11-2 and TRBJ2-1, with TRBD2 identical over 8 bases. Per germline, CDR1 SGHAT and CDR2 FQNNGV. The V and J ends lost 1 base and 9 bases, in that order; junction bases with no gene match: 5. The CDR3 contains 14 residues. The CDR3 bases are TGTGCCAGCAGCTTAGTCGGGAGGGCGGGTGAGCAGTTCTTC. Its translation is CASSLVGRAGEQFF.

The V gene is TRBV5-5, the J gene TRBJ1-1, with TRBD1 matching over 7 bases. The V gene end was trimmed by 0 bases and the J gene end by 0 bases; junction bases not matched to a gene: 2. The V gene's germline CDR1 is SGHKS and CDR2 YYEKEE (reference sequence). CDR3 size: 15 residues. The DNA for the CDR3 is TGTGCCAGCAGCTTGGGGGGGACAGTGAACACTGAAGCTTTCTTT. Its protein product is CASSLGGTVNTEAFF. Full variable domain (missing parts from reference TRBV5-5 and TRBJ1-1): DAGVTQSPTHLIKTRGQQVTLRCSPISGHKSVSWYQQVLGQGPQFIFQYYEKEERGRGNFPDRFSARQFPNYSSELNVNALLLGDSALYLCASSLGGTVNTEAFFGQGTRLTVV.

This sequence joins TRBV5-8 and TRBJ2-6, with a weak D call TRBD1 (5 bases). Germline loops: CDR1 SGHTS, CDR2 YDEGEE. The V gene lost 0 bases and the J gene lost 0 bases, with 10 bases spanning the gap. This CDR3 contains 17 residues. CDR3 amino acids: CASSLVQVNSGANVLTF. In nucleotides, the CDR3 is TGTGCCAGCAGCTTGGTACAGGTCAACTCTGGGGCCAACGTCCTGACTTTC.

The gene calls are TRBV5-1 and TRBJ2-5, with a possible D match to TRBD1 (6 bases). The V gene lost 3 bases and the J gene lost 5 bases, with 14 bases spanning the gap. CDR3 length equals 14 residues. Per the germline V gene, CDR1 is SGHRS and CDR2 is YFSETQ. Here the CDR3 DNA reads TGCGCCAGCAGCTCCCACGCCCAGGGGGAGACCCAGTACTTC. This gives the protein CASSSHAQGETQYF.

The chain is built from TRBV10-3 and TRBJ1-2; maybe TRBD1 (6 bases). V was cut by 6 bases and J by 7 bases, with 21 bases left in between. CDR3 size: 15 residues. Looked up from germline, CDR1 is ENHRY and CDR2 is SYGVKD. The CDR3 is CAISPGQTDYGGYTF. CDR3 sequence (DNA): TGTGCCATCAGCCCTGGACAGACGGATTACGGTGGCTACACCTTC.

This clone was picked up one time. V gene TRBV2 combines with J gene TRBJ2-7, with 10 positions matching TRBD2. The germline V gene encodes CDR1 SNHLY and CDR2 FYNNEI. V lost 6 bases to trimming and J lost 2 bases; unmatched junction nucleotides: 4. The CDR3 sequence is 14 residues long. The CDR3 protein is CASSRLAGTYEQYV. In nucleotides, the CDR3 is TGTGCCAGCAGCCGACTAGCGGGTACCTACGAGCAGTACGTC.

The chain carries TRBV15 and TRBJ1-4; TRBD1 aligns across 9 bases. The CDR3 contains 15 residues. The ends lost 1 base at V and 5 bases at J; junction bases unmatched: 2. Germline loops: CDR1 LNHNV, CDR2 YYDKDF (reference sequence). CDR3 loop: CATSRGGTGNEKLFF. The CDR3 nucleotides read TGTGCCACCAGCAGAGGAGGGACAGGGAATGAAAAACTGTTTTTT.

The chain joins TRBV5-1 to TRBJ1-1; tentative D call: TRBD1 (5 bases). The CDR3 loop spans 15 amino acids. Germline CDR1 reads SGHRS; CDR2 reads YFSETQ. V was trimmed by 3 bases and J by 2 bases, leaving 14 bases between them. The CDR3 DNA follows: TGCGCCAGCAGCTCCCGGGTGGGGGGAAACACTGAAGCTTTCTTT. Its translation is CASSSRVGGNTEAFF.

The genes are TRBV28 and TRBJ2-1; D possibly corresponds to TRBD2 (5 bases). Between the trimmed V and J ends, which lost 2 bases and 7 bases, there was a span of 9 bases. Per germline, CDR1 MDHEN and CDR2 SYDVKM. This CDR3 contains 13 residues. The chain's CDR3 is CASSLAVANEQFF. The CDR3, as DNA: TGTGCCAGCAGTTTAGCCGTAGCGAATGAGCAGTTCTTC. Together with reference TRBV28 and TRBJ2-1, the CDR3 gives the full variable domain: DVKVTQSSRYLVKRTGEKVFLECVQDMDHENMFWYRQDPGLGLRLIYFSYDVKMKEKGDIPEGYSVSREKKERFSLILESASTNQTSMYLCASSLAVANEQFFGPGTRLTVL.

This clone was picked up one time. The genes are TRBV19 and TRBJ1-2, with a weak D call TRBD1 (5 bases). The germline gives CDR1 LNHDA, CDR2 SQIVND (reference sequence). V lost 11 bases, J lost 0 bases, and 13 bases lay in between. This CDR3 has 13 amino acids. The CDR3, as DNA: TGTGCCGCCCAGGGTCCCCCTAACTATGGCTACACCTTC. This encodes CAAQGPPNYGYTF.

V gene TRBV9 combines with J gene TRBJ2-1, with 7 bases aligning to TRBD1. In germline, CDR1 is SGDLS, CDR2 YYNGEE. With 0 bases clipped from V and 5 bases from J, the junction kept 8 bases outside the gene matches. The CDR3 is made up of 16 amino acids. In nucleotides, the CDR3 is TGTGCCAGCAGCGTAGCTGAAGGGGGCTTTAACAATGAGCAGTTCTTC. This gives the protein CASSVAEGGFNNEQFF.

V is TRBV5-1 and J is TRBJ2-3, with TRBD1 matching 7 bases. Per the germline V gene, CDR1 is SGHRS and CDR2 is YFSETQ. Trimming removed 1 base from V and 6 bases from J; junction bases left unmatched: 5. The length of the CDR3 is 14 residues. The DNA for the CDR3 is TGCGCCAGCAGCTTGAGTCAGGGGGAGGATACGCAGTATTTT. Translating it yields CASSLSQGEDTQYF.

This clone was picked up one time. The CDR3 region is CASMITGSPLHF. Here the CDR3 DNA reads TGTGCCAGCATGATCACGGGGTCACCCCTCCACTTT. This sequence joins TRBV2 and TRBJ1-6; D is uncertain. The CDR3 length is 12 residues. Trimming pared 7 bases from V and 10 bases from J, leaving 11 bases between. Germline loops: CDR1 SNHLY, CDR2 FYNNEI.

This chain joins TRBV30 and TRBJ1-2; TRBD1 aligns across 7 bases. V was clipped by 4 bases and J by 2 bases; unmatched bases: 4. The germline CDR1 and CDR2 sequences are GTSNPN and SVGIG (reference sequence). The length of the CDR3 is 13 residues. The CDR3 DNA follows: TGTGCCTGGACTAGGGACAGCAACTATGGCTACACCTTC. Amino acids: CAWTRDSNYGYTF.

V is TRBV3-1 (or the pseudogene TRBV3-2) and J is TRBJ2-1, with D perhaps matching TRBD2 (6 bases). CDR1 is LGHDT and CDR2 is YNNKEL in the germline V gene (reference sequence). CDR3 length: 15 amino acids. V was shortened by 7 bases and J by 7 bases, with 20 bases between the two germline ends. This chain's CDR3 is CASTTLVSGRNEQFF. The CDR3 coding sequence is TGTGCCAGCACCACTTTGGTGTCGGGGAGGAATGAGCAGTTCTTC.

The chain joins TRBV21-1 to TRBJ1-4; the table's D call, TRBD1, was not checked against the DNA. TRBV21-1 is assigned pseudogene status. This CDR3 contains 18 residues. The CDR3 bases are TGTGCCAGCAGCCCCTGCCCTACAGATTTGCCAACTAATGAAAAACTGTTTTTT. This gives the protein CASSPCPTDLPTNEKLFF.

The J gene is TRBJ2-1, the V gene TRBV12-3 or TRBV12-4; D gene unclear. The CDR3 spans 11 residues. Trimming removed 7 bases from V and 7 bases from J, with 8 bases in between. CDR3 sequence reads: CASISYNEQFF. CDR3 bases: TGTGCCAGCATCTCGTATAATGAGCAGTTCTTC.

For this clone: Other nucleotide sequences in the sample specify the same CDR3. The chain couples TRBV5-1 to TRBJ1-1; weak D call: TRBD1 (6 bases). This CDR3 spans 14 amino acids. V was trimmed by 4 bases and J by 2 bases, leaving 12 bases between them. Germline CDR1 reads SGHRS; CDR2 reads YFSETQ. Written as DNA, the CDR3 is TGCGCCAGCAGCCCCCAGACAGGTAACACTGAAGCTTTCTTT. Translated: CASSPQTGNTEAFF.

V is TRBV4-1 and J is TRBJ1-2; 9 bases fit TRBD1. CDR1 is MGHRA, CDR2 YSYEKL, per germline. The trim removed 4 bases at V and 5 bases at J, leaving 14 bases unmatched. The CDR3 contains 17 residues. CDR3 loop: CASSPLKLTGGIYGYTF. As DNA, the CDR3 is TGCGCCAGCAGCCCGCTAAAGCTGACAGGGGGGATTTATGGCTACACCTTC.

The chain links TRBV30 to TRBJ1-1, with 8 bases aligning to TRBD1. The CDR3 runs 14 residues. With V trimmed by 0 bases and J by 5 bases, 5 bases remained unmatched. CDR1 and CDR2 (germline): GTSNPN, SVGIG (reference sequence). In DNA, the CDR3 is TGTGCCTGGAGTGTACTGCAGGGGGCGACTGAAGCTTTCTTT. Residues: CAWSVLQGATEAFF.

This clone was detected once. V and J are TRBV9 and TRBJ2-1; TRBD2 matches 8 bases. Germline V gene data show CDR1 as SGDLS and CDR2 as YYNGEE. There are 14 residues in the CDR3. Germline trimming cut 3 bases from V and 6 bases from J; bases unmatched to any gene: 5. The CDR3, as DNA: TGTGCCAGCAGCGCCCCGGGACTAGGCAATGAGCAGTTCTTC. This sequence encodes CASSAPGLGNEQFF.

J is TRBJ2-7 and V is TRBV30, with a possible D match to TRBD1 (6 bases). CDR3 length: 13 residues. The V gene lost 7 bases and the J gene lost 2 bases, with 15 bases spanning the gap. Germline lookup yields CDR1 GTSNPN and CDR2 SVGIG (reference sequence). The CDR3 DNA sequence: TGTGCCTACACCGGGACATCCGCCTACGAGCAGTACTTC. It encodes CAYTGTSAYEQYF. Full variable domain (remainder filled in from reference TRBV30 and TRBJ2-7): SQTIHQWPATLVQPVGSPLSLECTVEGTSNPNLYWYRQAAGRGLQLLFYSVGIGQISSEVPQNLSASRPQDRQFILSSKKLLLSDSGFYLCAYTGTSAYEQYFGPGTRLTVT.

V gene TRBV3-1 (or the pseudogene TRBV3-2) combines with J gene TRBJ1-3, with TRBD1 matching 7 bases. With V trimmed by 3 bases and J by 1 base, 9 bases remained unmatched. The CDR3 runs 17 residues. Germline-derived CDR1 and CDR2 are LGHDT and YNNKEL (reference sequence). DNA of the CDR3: TGTGCCAGCAGCCATCACCAGACAGGGCGGTCTGGAAACACCATATATTTT. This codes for CASSHHQTGRSGNTIYF.